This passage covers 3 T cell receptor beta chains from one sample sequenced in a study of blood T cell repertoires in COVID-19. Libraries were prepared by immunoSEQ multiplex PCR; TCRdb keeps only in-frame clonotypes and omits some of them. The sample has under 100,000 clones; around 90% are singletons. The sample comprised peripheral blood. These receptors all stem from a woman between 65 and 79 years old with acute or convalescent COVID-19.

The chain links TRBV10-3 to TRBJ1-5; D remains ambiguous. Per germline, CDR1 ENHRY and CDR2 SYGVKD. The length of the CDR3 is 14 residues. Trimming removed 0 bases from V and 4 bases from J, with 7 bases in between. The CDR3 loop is CAISESWANQPQHF. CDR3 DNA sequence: TGTGCCATCAGTGAGTCTTGGGCAAATCAGCCCCAGCATTTT.

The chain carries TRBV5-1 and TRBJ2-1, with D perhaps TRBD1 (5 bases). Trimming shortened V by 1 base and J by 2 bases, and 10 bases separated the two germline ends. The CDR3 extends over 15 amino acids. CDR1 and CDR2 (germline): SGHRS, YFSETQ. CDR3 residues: CASSLPQGTYNEQFF. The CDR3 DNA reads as TGCGCCAGCAGCTTGCCCCAGGGTACCTACAATGAGCAGTTCTTC.

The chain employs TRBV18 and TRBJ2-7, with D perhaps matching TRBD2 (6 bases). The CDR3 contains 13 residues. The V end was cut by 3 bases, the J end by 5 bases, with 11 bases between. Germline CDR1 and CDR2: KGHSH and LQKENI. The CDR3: CASSPRGTDEQYF. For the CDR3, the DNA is TGTGCCAGCTCACCCCGCGGGACCGACGAGCAGTACTTC.